This record concerns one T cell receptor beta chain sequence. Its target is not known. This record comes from a study of vaccination and CD4 T cells after COVID-19. Study outcomes and limitations: Nearly all convalescent vaccine-specific clones, 304 of 307, recognized only SARS-CoV-2 spike. SARS-CoV-2-reactive clonotypes rose nonsignificantly, with the median going from about 20 to 38.

An Oncomine TCR Beta short-read assay was used to sequence the DNA from cultured CD4+ T cells. Genomic DNA was taken out of cultured CD4+ T cells by extraction. TCRdb itself ran the PCR reads through MiXCR, one entry per CDR3 protein. The sample lists around 15,000 distinct CDR3 sequences; roughly 50% were seen once. Germline V gene lookup returns CDR1 SGHTA and CDR2 FQGNSA. The CDR3 length is 15 residues. J gave up 0 bases and V 1 base, and 2 bases lay outside the gene matches. The treatment denotes: roughly 10-day PBMC culture with coronavirus spike peptide pools or control peptides (ViraFEST assay). ViraFEST used peptide pools to expand antigen-specific T cells before TCR sequencing.

The sample in question was cultured CD4+ T cells from blood, obtained after SARS-CoV-2 vaccination. V is TRBV7-2 and J is TRBJ1-1, with 7 bases fitting TRBD1. This sequence was found in a human donor with COVID-19. The DNA of the CDR3 is TGTGCCAGCAGCTTAGGGGGGACAGTGAACACTGAAGCTTTCTTT. Protein: CASSLGGTVNTEAFF.